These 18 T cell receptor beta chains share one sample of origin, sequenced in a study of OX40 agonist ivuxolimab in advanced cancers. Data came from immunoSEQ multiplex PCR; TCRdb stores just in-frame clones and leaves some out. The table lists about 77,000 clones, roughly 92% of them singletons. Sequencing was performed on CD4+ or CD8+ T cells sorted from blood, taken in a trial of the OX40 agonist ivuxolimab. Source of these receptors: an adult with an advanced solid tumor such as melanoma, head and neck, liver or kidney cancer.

The CDR3 here is CASSRQDAYEQYF. The CDR3, as DNA: TGTGCCAGCAGCCGTCAGGACGCCTACGAGCAGTACTTC. The chain combines TRBV11-3 with TRBJ2-7; D remains ambiguous. Germline CDR1 SGHNT, CDR2 YENEEA. This CDR3 spans 13 amino acids. The germline V and J ends were trimmed by 5 bases and 2 bases, with 10 bases remaining between them. Looking up the rest from reference TRBV11-3 and TRBJ2-7 gives the full variable domain: EAGVVQSPRYKIIEKKQPVAFWCNPISGHNTLYWYLQNLGQGPELLIRYENEEAVDDSQLPKDRFSAERLKGVDSTLKIQPAELGDSAVYLCASSRQDAYEQYFGPGTRLTVT.

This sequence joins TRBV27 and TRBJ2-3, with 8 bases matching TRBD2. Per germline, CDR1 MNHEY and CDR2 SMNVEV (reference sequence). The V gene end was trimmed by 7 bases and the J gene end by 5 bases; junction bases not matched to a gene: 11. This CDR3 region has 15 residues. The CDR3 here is CASTAVLAGIDTQYF. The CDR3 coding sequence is TGTGCCAGCACCGCGGTGTTAGCGGGGATAGATACGCAGTATTTT.

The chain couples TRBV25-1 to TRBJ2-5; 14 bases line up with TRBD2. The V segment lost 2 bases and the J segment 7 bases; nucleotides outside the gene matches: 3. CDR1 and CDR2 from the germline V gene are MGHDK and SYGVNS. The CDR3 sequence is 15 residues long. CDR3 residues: CASSEPGLAGGTQYF. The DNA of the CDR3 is TGTGCCAGCAGTGAACCCGGACTAGCGGGAGGGACCCAGTACTTC.

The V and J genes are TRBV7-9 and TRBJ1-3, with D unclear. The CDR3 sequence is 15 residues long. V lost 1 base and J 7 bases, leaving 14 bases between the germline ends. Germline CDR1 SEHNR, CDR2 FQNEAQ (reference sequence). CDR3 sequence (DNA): TGTGCCAGCAGCTTAGACCGGAGCCTAGGGAACACCATATATTTT. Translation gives CASSLDRSLGNTIYF. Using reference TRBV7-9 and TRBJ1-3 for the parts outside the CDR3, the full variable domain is DTGVSQNPRHKITKRGQNVTFRCDPISEHNRLYWYRQTLGQGPEFLTYFQNEAQLEKSRLLSDRFSAERPKGSFSTLEIQRTEQGDSAMYLCASSLDRSLGNTIYFGEGSWLTVV.

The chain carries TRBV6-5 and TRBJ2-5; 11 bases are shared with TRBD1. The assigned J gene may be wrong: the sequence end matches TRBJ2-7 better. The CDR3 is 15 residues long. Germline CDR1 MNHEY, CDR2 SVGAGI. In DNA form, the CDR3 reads TGTGCCAGCAGTTACGGAGGGACAGGGGGGTACGAGCAGTACTTC. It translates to CASSYGGTGGYEQYF.

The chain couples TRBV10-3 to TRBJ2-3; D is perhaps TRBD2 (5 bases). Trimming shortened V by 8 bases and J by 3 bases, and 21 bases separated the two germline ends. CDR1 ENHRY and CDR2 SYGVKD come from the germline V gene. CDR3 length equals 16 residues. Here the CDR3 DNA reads TGTGCCATCGGGTCTTTAGCGCGGGTGGGGACAGATACGCAGTATTTT. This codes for CAIGSLARVGTDTQYF.

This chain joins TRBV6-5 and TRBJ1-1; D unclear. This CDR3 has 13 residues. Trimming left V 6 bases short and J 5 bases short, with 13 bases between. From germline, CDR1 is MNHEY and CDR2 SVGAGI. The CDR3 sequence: CASRRALWTEAFF. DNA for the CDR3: TGTGCCAGCAGGAGGGCTCTGTGGACTGAAGCTTTCTTT.

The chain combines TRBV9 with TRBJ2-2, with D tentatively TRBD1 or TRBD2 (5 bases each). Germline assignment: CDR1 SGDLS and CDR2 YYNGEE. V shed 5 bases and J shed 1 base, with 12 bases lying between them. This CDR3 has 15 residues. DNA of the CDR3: TGTGCCAGCAGTACCACGGGGCTGAACACCGGGGAGCTGTTTTTT. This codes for CASSTTGLNTGELFF.

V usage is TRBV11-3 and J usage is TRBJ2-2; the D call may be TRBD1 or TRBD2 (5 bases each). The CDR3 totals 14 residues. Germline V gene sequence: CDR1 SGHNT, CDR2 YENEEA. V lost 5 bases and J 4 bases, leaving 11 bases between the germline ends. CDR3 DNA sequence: TGTGCCAGCAGCCGGGACGTGGTCACCGGGGAGCTGTTTTTT. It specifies CASSRDVVTGELFF.

As DNA, the CDR3 is TGTGCCAGCAGCCATCTCCGGGAGACCGGCTATGGCTACACCTTC. This gives the protein CASSHLRETGYGYTF. The chain combines TRBV4-2 with TRBJ1-2; D gene unclear. The germline V gene encodes CDR1 LGHNA and CDR2 YNFKEQ. The V end was cut by 3 bases, the J end by 4 bases, with 15 bases between. The CDR3 length is 15 residues.

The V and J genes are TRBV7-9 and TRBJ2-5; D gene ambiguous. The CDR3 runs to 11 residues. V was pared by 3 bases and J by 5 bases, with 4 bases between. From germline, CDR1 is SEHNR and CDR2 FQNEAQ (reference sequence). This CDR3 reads CASSFKETQYF. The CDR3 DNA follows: TGTGCCAGCAGCTTTAAGGAGACCCAGTACTTC.

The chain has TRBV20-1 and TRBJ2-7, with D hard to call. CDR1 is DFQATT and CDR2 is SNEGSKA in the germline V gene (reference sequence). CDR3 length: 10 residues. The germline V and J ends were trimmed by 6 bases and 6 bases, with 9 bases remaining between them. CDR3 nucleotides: TGCAGTGCCTTGGACCTCGAGCAGTACTTC. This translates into CSALDLEQYF.

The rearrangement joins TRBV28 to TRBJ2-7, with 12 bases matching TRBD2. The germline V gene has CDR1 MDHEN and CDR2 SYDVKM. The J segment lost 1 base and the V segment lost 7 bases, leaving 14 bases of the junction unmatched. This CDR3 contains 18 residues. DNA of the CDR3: TGTGCCAGCATACCGACTAGCGGGAGTTTAATGGGATCCTACGAGCAGTACTTC. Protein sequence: CASIPTSGSLMGSYEQYF.

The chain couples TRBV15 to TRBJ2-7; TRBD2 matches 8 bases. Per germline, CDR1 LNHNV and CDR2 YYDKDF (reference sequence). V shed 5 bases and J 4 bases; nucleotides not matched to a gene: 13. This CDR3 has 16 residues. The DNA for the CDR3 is TGTGCCACCAGCCCCGTCGGGAGGGGGGGGATGTACGAGCAGTACTTC. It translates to CATSPVGRGGMYEQYF.

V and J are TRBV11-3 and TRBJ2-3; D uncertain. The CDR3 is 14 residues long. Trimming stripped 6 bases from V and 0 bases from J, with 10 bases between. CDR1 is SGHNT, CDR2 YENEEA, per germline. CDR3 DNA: TGTGCCAGCAGTATCAGGTTAAGCACAGATACGCAGTATTTT. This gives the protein CASSIRLSTDTQYF. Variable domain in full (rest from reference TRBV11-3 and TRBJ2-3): EAGVVQSPRYKIIEKKQPVAFWCNPISGHNTLYWYLQNLGQGPELLIRYENEEAVDDSQLPKDRFSAERLKGVDSTLKIQPAELGDSAVYLCASSIRLSTDTQYFGPGTRLTVL.

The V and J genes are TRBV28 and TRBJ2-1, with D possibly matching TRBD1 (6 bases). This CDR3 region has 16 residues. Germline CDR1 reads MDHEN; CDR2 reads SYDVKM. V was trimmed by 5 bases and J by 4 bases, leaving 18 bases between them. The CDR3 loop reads CASSGQQGAHYNEQFF. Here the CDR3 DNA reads TGTGCCAGCAGTGGGCAACAGGGAGCCCATTACAATGAGCAGTTCTTC.

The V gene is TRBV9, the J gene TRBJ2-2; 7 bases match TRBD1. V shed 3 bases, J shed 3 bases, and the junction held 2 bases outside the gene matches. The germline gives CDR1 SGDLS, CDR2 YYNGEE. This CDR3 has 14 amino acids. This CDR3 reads CASSAQGYTGELFF. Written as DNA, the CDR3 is TGTGCCAGCAGCGCACAGGGGTACACCGGGGAGCTGTTTTTT. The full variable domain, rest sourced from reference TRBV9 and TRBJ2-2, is DSGVTQTPKHLITATGQRVTLRCSPRSGDLSVYWYQQSLDQGLQFLIQYYNGEERAKGNILERFSAQQFPDLHSELNLSSLELGDSALYFCASSAQGYTGELFFGEGSRLTVL.

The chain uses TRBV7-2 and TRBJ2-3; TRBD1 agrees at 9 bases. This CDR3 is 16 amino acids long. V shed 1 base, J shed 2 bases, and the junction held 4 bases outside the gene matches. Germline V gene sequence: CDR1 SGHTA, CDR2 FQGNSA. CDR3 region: CASSLGQGVNTDTQYF. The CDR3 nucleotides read TGTGCCAGCAGCTTAGGACAGGGGGTTAACACAGATACGCAGTATTTT.